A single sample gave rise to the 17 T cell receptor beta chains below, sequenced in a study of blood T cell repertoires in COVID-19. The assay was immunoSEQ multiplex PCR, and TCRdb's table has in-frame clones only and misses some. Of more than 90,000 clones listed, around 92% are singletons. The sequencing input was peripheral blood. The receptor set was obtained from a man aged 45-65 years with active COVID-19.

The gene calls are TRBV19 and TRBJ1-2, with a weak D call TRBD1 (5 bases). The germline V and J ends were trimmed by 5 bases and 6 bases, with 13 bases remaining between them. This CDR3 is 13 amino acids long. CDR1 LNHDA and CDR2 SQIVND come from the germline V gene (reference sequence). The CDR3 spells CASSLRGADGYTF. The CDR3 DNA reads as TGTGCCAGTAGTCTTCGTGGGGCCGATGGCTACACCTTC. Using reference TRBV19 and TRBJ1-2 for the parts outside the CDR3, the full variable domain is DGGITQSPKYLFRKEGQNVTLSCEQNLNHDAMYWYRQDPGQGLRLIYYSQIVNDFQKGDIAEGYSVSREKKESFPLTVTSAQKNPTAFYLCASSLRGADGYTFGSGTRLTVV.

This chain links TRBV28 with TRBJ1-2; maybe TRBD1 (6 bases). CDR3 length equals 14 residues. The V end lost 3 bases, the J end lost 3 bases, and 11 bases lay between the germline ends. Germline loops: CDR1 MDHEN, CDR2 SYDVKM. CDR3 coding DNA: TGTGCCAGCAGTTTCCGGGACACTTACTATGGCTACACCTTC. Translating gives CASSFRDTYYGYTF.

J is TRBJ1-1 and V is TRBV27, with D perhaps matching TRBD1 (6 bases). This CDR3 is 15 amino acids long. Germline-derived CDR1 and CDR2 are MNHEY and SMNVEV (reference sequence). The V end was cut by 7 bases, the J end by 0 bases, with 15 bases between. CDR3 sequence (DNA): TGTGCCAGCAAAGGGGACATCCTCATGAACACTGAAGCTTTCTTT. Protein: CASKGDILMNTEAFF.

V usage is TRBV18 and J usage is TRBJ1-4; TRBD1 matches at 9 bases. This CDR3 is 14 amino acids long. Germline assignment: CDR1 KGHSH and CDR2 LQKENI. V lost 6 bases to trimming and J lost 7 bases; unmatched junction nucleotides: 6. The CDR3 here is CASSSQGAGEKLFF. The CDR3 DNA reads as TGTGCCAGCTCGTCACAGGGGGCGGGTGAAAAACTGTTTTTT.

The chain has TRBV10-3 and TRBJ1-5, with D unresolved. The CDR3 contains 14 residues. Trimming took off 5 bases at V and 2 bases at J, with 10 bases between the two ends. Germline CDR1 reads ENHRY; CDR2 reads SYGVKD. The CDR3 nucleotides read TGTGCCATCAGTATCGGGTGGGGCAATCAGCCCCAGCATTTT. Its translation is CAISIGWGNQPQHF.

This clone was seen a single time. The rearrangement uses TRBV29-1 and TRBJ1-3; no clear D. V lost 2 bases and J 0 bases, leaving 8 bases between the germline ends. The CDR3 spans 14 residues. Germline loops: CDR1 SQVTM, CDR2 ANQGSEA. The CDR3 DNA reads TGCAGCGTTGAATGGGCACACTCTGGAAACACCATATATTTT. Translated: CSVEWAHSGNTIYF.

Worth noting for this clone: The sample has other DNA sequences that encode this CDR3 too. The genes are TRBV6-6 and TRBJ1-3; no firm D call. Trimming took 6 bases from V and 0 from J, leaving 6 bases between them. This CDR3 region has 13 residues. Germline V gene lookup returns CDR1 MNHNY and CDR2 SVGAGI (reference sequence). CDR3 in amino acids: CASSPSSGNTIYF. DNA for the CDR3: TGTGCCAGCAGCCCTAGCTCTGGAAACACCATATATTTT.

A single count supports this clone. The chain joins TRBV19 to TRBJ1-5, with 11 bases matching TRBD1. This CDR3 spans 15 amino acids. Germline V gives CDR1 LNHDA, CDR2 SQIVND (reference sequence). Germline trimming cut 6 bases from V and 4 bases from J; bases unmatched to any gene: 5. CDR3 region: CASSTGTGGNQPQHF. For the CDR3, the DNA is TGTGCCAGTAGCACCGGGACAGGGGGAAATCAGCCCCAGCATTTT.

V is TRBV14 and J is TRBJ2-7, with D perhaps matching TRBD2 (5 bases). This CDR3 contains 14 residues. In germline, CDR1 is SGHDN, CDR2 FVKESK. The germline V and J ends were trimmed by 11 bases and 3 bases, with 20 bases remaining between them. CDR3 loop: CASCRGGECYEQYF. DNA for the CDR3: TGTGCCTCCTGTCGGGGTGGGGAGTGCTACGAGCAGTACTTC.

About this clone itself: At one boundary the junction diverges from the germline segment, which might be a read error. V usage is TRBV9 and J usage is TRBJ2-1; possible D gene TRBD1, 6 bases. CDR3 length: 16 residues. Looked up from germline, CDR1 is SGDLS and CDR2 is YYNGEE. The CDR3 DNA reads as TGTGCCAGCAGCAAGGACAGTAGTTTCTCCCTAGGCGTCCAGATCTTC. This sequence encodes CASSKDSSFSLGVQIF.

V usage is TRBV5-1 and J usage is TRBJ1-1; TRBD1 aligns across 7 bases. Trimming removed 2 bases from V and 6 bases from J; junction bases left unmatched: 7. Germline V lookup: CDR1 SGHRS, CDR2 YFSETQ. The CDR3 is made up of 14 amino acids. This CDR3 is CASSFAGGTAEAFF. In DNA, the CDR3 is TGCGCCAGCAGCTTTGCAGGGGGGACCGCTGAAGCTTTCTTT.

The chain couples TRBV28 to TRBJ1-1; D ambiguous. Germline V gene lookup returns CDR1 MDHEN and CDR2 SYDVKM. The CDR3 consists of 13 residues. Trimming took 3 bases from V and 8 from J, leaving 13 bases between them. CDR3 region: CASSLVRPSEAFF. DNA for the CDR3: TGTGCCAGCAGTTTGGTCAGGCCCTCGGAAGCTTTCTTT.

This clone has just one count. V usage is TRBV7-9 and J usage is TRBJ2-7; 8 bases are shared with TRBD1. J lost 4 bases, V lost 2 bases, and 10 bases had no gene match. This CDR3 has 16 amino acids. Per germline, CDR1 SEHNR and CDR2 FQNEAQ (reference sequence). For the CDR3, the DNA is TGTGCCAGCAGCTTATGGTCGACAGGGGTTCTGTACGAGCAGTACTTC. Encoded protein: CASSLWSTGVLYEQYF.

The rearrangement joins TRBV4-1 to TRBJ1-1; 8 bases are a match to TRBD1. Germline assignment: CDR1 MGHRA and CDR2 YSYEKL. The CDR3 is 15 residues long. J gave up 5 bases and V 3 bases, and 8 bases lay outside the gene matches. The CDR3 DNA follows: TGCGCCAGCAGCCACCCTGGACAGGGTGGAACTGAAGCTTTCTTT. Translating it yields CASSHPGQGGTEAFF.

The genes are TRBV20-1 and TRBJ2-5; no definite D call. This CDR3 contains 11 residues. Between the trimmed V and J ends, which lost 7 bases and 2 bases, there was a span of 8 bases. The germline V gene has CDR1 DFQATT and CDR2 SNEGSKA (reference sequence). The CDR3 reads CSGIVQETQYF. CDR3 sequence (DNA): TGCAGTGGCATAGTACAAGAGACCCAGTACTTC.

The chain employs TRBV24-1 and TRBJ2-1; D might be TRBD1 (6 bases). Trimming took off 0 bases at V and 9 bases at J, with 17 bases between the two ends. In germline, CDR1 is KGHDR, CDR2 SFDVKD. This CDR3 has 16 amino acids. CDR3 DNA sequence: TGTGCCACCAGTGATTTGTCCAGGGGTAGGGTAAGTGAGCAGTTCTTC. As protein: CATSDLSRGRVSEQFF.

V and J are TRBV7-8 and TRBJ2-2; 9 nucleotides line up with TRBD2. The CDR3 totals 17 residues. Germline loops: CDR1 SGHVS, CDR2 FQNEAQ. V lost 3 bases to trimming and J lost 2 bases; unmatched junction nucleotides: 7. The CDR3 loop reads CASSFRASGDNTGELFF. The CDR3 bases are TGTGCCAGCAGCTTCCGCGCTAGCGGGGATAACACCGGGGAGCTGTTTTTT.